This entry lists 26 T cell receptor beta chains sequenced from one sample in a study of blood T cell repertoires in COVID-19. Sequenced by immunoSEQ multiplex PCR; TCRdb stores in-frame clones only, minus some. The repertoire holds roughly 400,000 clones, with about 90% as singletons. The sample taken for sequencing was peripheral blood. Receptors originate from a woman aged 55-70 years with COVID-19, enrolled during active disease.

The rearrangement joins TRBV27 to TRBJ2-7, with 9 bases fitting TRBD2. This CDR3 contains 12 residues. V was clipped by 8 bases and J by 5 bases; unmatched bases: 4. Germline CDR1 reads MNHEY; CDR2 reads SMNVEV (reference sequence). CDR3 residues: CASSRGGDEQYF. In DNA, the CDR3 is TGTGCCAGCTCGCGGGGGGGCGACGAGCAGTACTTC.

The CDR3 nucleotides are TGTGCCAGCAGCGCGCTAGCGGGGGCCACCGGGGAGCTGTTTTTT. Its protein is CASSALAGATGELFF. The J gene is TRBJ2-2, the V gene TRBV6-5; the match to TRBD2 covers 10 bases. Per germline, CDR1 MNHEY and CDR2 SVGAGI. This CDR3 region has 15 residues. V was clipped by 6 bases and J by 4 bases; unmatched bases: 5.

This clone came up a few times. This rearrangement joins TRBV20-1 to TRBJ2-7, with 9 bases lining up with TRBD1. Trimming removed 3 bases from V and 2 bases from J; junction bases left unmatched: 2. The CDR3 is 13 residues long. Looked up from germline, CDR1 is DFQATT and CDR2 is SNEGSKA (reference sequence). CDR3 sequence reads: CSASGTGPYEQYF. The CDR3 coding sequence is TGCAGTGCTAGTGGGACAGGGCCCTACGAGCAGTACTTC.

This clone was detected only once. The chain employs TRBV11-2 and TRBJ2-7, with a possible D match to TRBD1 (6 bases). The CDR3 consists of 15 residues. Trimming stripped 1 base from V and 2 bases from J, with 12 bases between. The germline V gene encodes CDR1 SGHAT and CDR2 FQNNGV. The DNA of the CDR3 is TGTGCCAGCAGCTTAGTAACCGGGGACACCTACGAGCAGTACTTC. Its protein product is CASSLVTGDTYEQYF.

The rearrangement links TRBV7-2 to TRBJ2-5; 10 bases are shared with TRBD1. CDR1 and CDR2 (germline): SGHTA, FQGNSA. The CDR3 is 17 residues long. V was pared by 4 bases and J by 1 base, with 9 bases of the junction left unmatched. CDR3 protein: CASSSKRDRGRQETQYF. In DNA, the CDR3 is TGTGCCAGCAGCTCCAAGAGAGACAGGGGGCGCCAAGAGACCCAGTACTTC. The variable domain in full, with the rest retrieved from reference TRBV7-2 and TRBJ2-5, is GAGVSQSPSNKVTEKGKDVELRCDPISGHTALYWYRQSLGQGLEFLIYFQGNSAPDKSGLPSDRFSAERTGGSVSTLTIQRTQQEDSAVYLCASSSKRDRGRQETQYFGPGTRLLVL.

This chain joins TRBV25-1 and TRBJ2-3; 7 bases are a match to TRBD1. The germline V gene has CDR1 MGHDK and CDR2 SYGVNS. The CDR3 extends over 15 amino acids. Unmatched junction bases numbered 8, after V lost 6 bases and J lost 2 bases. CDR3 amino acids: CASSQRDSPTDTQYF. Here the CDR3 DNA reads TGTGCCAGCAGCCAACGGGACAGCCCCACAGATACGCAGTATTTT.

The CDR3 DNA reads as TGTGCCTGGAGTGTATATACAGCGGGAGGCTACACCTTC. Encoded protein: CAWSVYTAGGYTF. The V gene is TRBV30, the J gene TRBJ1-2; D is ambiguous. The V gene's germline CDR1 is GTSNPN and CDR2 SVGIG (reference sequence). Trimming took off 0 bases at V and 8 bases at J, with 13 bases between the two ends. The CDR3 has 13 amino acids.

This clone has a single count. The rearrangement uses TRBV5-1 and TRBJ2-7; weak D call: TRBD1 (5 bases). V lost 4 bases, J lost 5 bases, and 13 bases lay in between. Germline-derived CDR1 and CDR2 are SGHRS and YFSETQ. The CDR3 extends over 13 amino acids. This chain's CDR3 is CASSPDRVDEQYF. The CDR3 bases are TGCGCCAGCAGCCCCGACAGAGTGGACGAGCAGTACTTC.

The chain is built from TRBV2 and TRBJ1-5; D possibly corresponds to TRBD1 (5 bases). Trimming left V 6 bases short and J 11 bases short, with 14 bases between. Germline V lookup: CDR1 SNHLY, CDR2 FYNNEI. The CDR3 is 12 amino acids. The CDR3 bases are TGTGCCAGCAGGGACACTGGAGCTGCCCAGCATTTT. This translates into CASRDTGAAQHF.

The chain is built from TRBV2 and TRBJ2-7; TRBD1 matches 7 bases. From germline, CDR1 is SNHLY and CDR2 FYNNEI. V dropped 6 bases and J dropped 4; count of bases not matched to a gene: 6. CDR3 length equals 13 residues. The CDR3 loop is CASRVQGRYEQYF. The CDR3 bases are TGTGCCAGCAGAGTACAGGGGCGGTACGAGCAGTACTTC.

The chain links TRBV19 to TRBJ2-7, with D possibly being TRBD2 (6 bases). In germline, CDR1 is LNHDA, CDR2 SQIVND (reference sequence). This CDR3 has 14 amino acids. Deletions cut 5 bases from V and 2 bases from J, with 13 bases between. CDR3 sequence: CASSGAGGAYEQYF. The CDR3 DNA follows: TGTGCCAGTAGTGGGGCAGGAGGGGCCTACGAGCAGTACTTC.

The rearrangement joins TRBV7-6 to TRBJ1-1; TRBD1 matches at 7 bases. V lost 4 bases and J lost 6; bases outside the gene matches: 8. Germline V gene data show CDR1 as SGHVS and CDR2 as FNYEAQ. The CDR3 sequence is 14 residues long. Here the CDR3 DNA reads TGTGCCAGCAGCTCAGGGGGTGGTGGCGCTGAAGCTTTCTTT. Translating it yields CASSSGGGGAEAFF.

The genes are TRBV28 and TRBJ2-5; D remains ambiguous. Trimming cost V 8 bases and J 7 bases, with 14 bases left between them. The CDR3 contains 12 residues. From germline, CDR1 is MDHEN and CDR2 SYDVKM. CDR3 DNA: TGTGCCAGCCGGCAGGCCGTGGGGACCCAGTACTTC. Translated, it gives CASRQAVGTQYF.

This clone was recorded once. This chain links TRBV6-6 with TRBJ1-2, with 9 bases aligning to TRBD1. The CDR3 has 15 residues. Germline trimming cut 4 bases from V and 7 bases from J; bases unmatched to any gene: 10. Germline assignment: CDR1 MNHNY and CDR2 SVGAGI (reference sequence). CDR3 nucleotide sequence: TGTGCCAGCAGTTTCACACAGGGGGCGCTTAGTGGCTACACCTTC. Protein sequence: CASSFTQGALSGYTF.

This chain joins TRBV19 and TRBJ2-5; 12 bases align to TRBD2. Germline CDR1 is LNHDA and CDR2 is SQIVND (reference sequence). The CDR3 is 15 residues long. After removal of 4 bases from V and 4 bases from J, the junction contained 4 bases not matched to a gene. The CDR3: CASSTTTSGGETQYF. In nucleotides, the CDR3 is TGTGCCAGTAGTACAACGACTAGCGGGGGAGAGACCCAGTACTTC.

This rearrangement joins TRBV7-9 to TRBJ1-1; 11 bases fit TRBD1. CDR3 size: 15 residues. Germline values: CDR1 SEHNR, CDR2 FQNEAQ (reference sequence). J was trimmed by 7 bases and V by 5 bases; bases with no gene match: 9. CDR3 in DNA: TGTGCCAGCAGCCCGGACAGGGGGCAAAGGAGTGAAGCTTTCTTT. Its translation is CASSPDRGQRSEAFF. Based on the CDR3 plus reference TRBV7-9 and TRBJ1-1, the full variable domain is DTGVSQNPRHKITKRGQNVTFRCDPISEHNRLYWYRQTLGQGPEFLTYFQNEAQLEKSRLLSDRFSAERPKGSFSTLEIQRTEQGDSAMYLCASSPDRGQRSEAFFGQGTRLTVV.

This chain uses TRBV11-2 with TRBJ1-1; D is possibly TRBD1 (5 bases). Germline CDR1 and CDR2: SGHAT and FQNNGV. The V and J ends lost 6 bases and 3 bases respectively, with 14 bases between them. The CDR3 is made up of 14 amino acids. The CDR3 sequence: CASSLKGVHTEAFF. The CDR3 coding sequence is TGTGCCAGCAGTTTAAAAGGGGTTCACACTGAAGCTTTCTTT.

This chain links TRBV29-1 with TRBJ2-1; D may be TRBD1 (6 bases). The CDR3 runs 12 residues. Trimming shortened V by 4 bases and J by 7 bases, and 11 bases separated the two germline ends. The germline gives CDR1 SQVTM, CDR2 ANQGSEA. The CDR3 bases are TGCAGCGTTGCAGGGGTCGGGAATGAGCAGTTCTTC. Its protein is CSVAGVGNEQFF.

V usage is TRBV5-1 and J usage is TRBJ1-2; 7 bases map to TRBD1. CDR1 SGHRS and CDR2 YFSETQ come from the germline V gene. V trimming: 6 bases; J trimming: 5 bases; junction bases outside the gene matches: 10. This CDR3 spans 14 amino acids. CDR3 sequence reads: CASNPQGQGYGYTF. In DNA, the CDR3 is TGCGCCAGCAACCCACAGGGGCAAGGGTATGGCTACACCTTC.

The gene calls are TRBV7-9 and TRBJ2-3; 8 bases are shared with TRBD2. There are 17 residues in the CDR3. Per germline, CDR1 SEHNR and CDR2 FQNEAQ (reference sequence). V shed 3 bases and J 5 bases; nucleotides not matched to a gene: 13. The CDR3 loop reads CASSFPPWRGEVDTQYF. In DNA, the CDR3 is TGTGCCAGCAGCTTCCCCCCTTGGCGGGGGGAGGTAGATACGCAGTATTTT.

The chain recombines TRBV6-5 with TRBJ1-1; the match to TRBD1 covers 10 bases. V gave up 7 bases and J gave up 6 bases; unmatched junction bases: 11. The CDR3 has 15 amino acids. Germline V lookup: CDR1 MNHEY, CDR2 SVGAGI. CDR3 nucleotide sequence: TGTGCCAGCACCGGGGACAGGGGTCAAGTATCTGAAGCTTTCTTT. Its protein is CASTGDRGQVSEAFF.

This chain connects TRBV9 to TRBJ1-1; TRBD1 aligns across 11 bases. J lost 5 bases, V lost 4 bases, and 10 bases had no gene match. From germline, CDR1 is SGDLS and CDR2 YYNGEE. The CDR3 is 16 residues long. Here the CDR3 reads CASSPGQGASRTEAFF. The CDR3 DNA follows: TGTGCCAGCAGCCCAGGACAGGGGGCATCGAGGACTGAAGCTTTCTTT.

J is TRBJ1-4 and V is TRBV5-8; D unclear. Germline CDR1 is SGHTS and CDR2 is YDEGEE. V was trimmed by 5 bases and J by 0 bases, leaving 17 bases between them. This CDR3 region has 17 residues. CDR3 protein: CASRSTPGEATNEKLFF. The DNA for the CDR3 is TGTGCCAGCAGATCGACCCCGGGAGAGGCAACTAATGAAAAACTGTTTTTT.

The chain couples TRBV10-3 to TRBJ2-7; 7 nucleotides match TRBD2. V gave up 6 bases and J gave up 2 bases; unmatched junction bases: 13. Germline V gives CDR1 ENHRY, CDR2 SYGVKD. The CDR3 is 16 amino acids. CDR3 region: CAIRNGAGVGTYEQYF. As DNA, the CDR3 is TGTGCCATCAGGAATGGGGCGGGGGTTGGGACCTACGAGCAGTACTTC.

The rearrangement links TRBV24-1 to TRBJ2-7, with D possibly being TRBD1 (5 bases). The CDR3 is made up of 13 amino acids. Germline lookup yields CDR1 KGHDR and CDR2 SFDVKD. Trimming removed 8 bases from V and 3 bases from J, with 13 bases in between. For the CDR3, the DNA is TGTGCCACCAACACAGGCAGGAACTACGAGCAGTACTTC. This sequence encodes CATNTGRNYEQYF.

The chain employs TRBV7-9 and TRBJ2-1, with D hard to call. Trimming took 5 bases from V and 10 from J, leaving 9 bases between them. In germline, CDR1 is SEHNR, CDR2 FQNEAQ (reference sequence). The length of the CDR3 is 11 residues. In DNA, the CDR3 is TGTGCCAGCAGCCGTTCCCCGGAGCAGTTCTTC. It is translated as CASSRSPEQFF.